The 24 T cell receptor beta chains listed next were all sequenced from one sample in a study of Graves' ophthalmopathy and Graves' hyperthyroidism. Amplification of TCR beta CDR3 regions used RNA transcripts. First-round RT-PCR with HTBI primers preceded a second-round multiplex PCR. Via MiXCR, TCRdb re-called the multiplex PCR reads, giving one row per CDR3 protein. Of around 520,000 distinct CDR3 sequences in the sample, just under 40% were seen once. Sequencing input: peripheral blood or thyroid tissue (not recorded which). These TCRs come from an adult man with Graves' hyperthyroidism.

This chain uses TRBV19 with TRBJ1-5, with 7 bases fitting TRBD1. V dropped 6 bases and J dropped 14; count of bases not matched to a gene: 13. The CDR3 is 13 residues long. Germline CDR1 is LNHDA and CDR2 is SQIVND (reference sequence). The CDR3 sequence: CASREQGPSYEHF. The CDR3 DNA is TGTGCCAGTAGGGAACAGGGGCCATCCTACGAGCATTTT.

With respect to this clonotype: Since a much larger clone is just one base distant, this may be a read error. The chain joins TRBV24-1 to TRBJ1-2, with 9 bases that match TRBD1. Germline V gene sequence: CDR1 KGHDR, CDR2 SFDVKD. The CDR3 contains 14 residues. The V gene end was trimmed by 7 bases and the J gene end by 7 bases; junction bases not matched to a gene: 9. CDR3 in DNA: TGTGCCACCAGAGAGACCGGGACAGGGAGTGGCTACACCTTC. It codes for CATRETGTGSGYTF.

CDR3 region: CASSFFPPGSGWNTEAFF. In DNA, the CDR3 is TGTGCCAGCAGTTTTTTCCCCCCAGGGTCTGGATGGAACACTGAAGCTTTCTTT. The V and J genes are TRBV19 and TRBJ1-1; D possibly corresponds to TRBD1 (5 bases). The V and J ends lost 9 bases and 1 base respectively, with 27 bases between them. The CDR3 runs 18 residues. From germline, CDR1 is LNHDA and CDR2 SQIVND (reference sequence). Full variable domain (outside the CDR3, taken from reference TRBV19 and TRBJ1-1): DGGITQSPKYLFRKEGQNVTLSCEQNLNHDAMYWYRQDPGQGLRLIYYSQIVNDFQKGDIAEGYSVSREKKESFPLTVTSAQKNPTAFYLCASSFFPPGSGWNTEAFFGQGTRLTVV.

CDR3 sequence: CASRQTGTGGRQYF. The CDR3 nucleotides are TGTGCCAGCAGACAAACCGGGACAGGGGGACGGCAGTACTTC. This rearrangement joins TRBV7-9 to TRBJ2-7, with 11 bases aligning to TRBD1. Trimming took 6 bases from V and 9 from J; bases not matched to a gene: 10. From germline, CDR1 is SEHNR and CDR2 FQNEAQ (reference sequence). This CDR3 is built from 14 residues.

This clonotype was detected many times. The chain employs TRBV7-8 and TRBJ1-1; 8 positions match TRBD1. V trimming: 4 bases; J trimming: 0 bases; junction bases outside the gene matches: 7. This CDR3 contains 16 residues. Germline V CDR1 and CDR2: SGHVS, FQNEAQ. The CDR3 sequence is CASSSRTGYMNTEAFF. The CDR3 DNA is TGTGCCAGCAGCTCCAGGACAGGGTACATGAACACTGAAGCTTTCTTT.

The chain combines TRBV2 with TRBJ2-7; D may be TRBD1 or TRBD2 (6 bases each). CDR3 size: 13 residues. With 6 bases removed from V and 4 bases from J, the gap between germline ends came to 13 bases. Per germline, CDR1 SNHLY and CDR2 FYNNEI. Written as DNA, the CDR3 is TGTGCCAGCAGCACTAGGGGGGCGTACGAGCAGTACTTC. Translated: CASSTRGAYEQYF. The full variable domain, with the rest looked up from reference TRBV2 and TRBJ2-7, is EPEVTQTPSHQVTQMGQEVILRCVPISNHLYFYWYRQILGQKVEFLVSFYNNEISEKSEIFDDQFSVERPDGSNFTLKIRSTKLEDSAMYFCASSTRGAYEQYFGPGTRLTVT.

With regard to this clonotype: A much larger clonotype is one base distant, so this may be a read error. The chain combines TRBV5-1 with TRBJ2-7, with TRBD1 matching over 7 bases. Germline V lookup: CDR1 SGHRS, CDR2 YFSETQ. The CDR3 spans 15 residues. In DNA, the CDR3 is TGCGCCAGCAGCCAAGGGGACAGCTCCCTTTACGAGCAGTGCTTC. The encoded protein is CASSQGDSSLYEQCF.

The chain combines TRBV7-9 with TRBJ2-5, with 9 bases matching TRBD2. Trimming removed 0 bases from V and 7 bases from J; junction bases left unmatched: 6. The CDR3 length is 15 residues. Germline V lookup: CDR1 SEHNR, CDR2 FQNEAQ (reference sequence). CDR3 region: CASSLALRLAATQYF. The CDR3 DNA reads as TGTGCCAGCAGCTTAGCCCTACGACTAGCGGCGACCCAGTACTTC. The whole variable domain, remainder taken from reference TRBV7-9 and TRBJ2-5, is DTGVSQNPRHKITKRGQNVTFRCDPISEHNRLYWYRQTLGQGPEFLTYFQNEAQLEKSRLLSDRFSAERPKGSFSTLEIQRTEQGDSAMYLCASSLALRLAATQYFGPGTRLLVL.

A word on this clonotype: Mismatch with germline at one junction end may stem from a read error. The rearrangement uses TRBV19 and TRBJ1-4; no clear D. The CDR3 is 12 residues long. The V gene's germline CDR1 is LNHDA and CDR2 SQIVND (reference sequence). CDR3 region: CASSPGGEKPFF. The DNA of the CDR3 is TGTGCCAGTAGTCCAGGAGGTGAAAAACCGTTTTTT.

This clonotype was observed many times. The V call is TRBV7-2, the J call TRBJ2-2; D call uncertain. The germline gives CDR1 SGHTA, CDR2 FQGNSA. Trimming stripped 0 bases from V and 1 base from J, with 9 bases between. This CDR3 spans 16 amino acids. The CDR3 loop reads CASSLAHGMNTGELFF. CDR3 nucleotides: TGTGCCAGCAGCTTAGCACATGGGATGAACACCGGGGAGCTGTTTTTT. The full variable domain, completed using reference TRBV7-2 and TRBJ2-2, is GAGVSQSPSNKVTEKGKDVELRCDPISGHTALYWYRQSLGQGLEFLIYFQGNSAPDKSGLPSDRFSAERTGGSVSTLTIQRTQQEDSAVYLCASSLAHGMNTGELFFGEGSRLTVL.

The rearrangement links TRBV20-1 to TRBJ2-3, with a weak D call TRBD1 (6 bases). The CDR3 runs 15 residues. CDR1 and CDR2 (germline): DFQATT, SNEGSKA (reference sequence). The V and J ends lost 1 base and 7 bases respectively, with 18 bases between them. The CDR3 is CSARVGDTGTYTQYF. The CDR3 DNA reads TGCAGTGCTAGAGTAGGGGACACCGGCACTTATACGCAGTATTTT.

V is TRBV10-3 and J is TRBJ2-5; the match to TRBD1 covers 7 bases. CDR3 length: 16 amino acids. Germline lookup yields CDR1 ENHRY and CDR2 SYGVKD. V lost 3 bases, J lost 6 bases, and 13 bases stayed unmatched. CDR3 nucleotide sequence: TGTGCCATCAGTGATGCCAGCGAAAGACAGGGAAAGACCCAGTACTTC. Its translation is CAISDASERQGKTQYF.

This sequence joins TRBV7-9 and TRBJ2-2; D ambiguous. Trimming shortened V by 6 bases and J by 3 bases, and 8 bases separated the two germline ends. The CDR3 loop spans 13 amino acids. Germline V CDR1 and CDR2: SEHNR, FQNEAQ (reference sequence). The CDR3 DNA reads TGTGCCAGCAGTTACCCCGACACCGGGGAGCTGTTTTTT. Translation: CASSYPDTGELFF. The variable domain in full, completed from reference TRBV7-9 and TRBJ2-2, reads DTGVSQNPRHKITKRGQNVTFRCDPISEHNRLYWYRQTLGQGPEFLTYFQNEAQLEKSRLLSDRFSAERPKGSFSTLEIQRTEQGDSAMYLCASSYPDTGELFFGEGSRLTVL.

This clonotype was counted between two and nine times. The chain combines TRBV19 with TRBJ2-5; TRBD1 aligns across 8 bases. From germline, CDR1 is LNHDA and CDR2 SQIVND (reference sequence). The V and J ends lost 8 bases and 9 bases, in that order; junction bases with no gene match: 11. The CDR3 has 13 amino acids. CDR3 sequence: CASSGTGLRAQYF. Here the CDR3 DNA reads TGTGCCAGTTCCGGGACAGGCCTTAGGGCCCAGTACTTC.

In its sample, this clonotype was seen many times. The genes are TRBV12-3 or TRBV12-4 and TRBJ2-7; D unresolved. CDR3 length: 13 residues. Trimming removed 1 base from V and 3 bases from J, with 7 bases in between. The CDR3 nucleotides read TGTGCCAGCAGTTTAGTACAGCTCTACGAGCAGTACTTC. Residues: CASSLVQLYEQYF.

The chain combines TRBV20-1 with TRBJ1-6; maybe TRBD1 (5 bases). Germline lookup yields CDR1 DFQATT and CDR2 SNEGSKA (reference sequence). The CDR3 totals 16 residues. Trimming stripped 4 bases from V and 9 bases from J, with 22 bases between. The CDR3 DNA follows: TGCAGTGCTAATAACCGGGACGCCGGACGGGGTTCACCCCTCCACTTT. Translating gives CSANNRDAGRGSPLHF.

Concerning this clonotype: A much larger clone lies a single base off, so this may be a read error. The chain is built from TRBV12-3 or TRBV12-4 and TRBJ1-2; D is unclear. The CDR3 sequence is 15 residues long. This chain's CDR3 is CVSSLIFGLNYGYTF. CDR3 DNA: TGTGTCAGCAGTTTGATCTTCGGGTTGAACTATGGCTACACCTTC.

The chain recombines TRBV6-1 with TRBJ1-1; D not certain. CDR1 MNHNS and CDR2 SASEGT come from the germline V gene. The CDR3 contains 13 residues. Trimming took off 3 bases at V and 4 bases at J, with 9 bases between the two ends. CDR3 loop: CASSDPRGTEAFF. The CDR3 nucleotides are TGTGCCAGCAGTGACCCCCGGGGCACTGAAGCTTTCTTT.

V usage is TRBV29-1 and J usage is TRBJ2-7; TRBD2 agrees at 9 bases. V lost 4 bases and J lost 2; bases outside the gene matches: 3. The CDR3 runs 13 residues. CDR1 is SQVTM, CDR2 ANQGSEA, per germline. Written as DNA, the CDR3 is TGCAGCGTTGGAGCTAGCGGGACCTACGAGCAGTACTTC. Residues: CSVGASGTYEQYF.

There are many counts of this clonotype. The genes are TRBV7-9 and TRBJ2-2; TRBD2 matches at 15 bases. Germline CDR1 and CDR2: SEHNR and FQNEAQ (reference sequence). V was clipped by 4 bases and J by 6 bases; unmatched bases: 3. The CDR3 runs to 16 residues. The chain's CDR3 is CASSWTSGRAAGELFF. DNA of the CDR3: TGTGCCAGCAGCTGGACTAGCGGGAGGGCCGCCGGGGAGCTGTTTTTT.

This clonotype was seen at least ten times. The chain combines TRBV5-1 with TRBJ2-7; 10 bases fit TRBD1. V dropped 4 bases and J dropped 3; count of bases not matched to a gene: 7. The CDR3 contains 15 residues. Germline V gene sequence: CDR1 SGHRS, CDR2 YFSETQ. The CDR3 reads CASSTGTGVYYEQYF. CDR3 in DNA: TGCGCCAGCAGCACCGGGACAGGGGTATACTACGAGCAGTACTTC.

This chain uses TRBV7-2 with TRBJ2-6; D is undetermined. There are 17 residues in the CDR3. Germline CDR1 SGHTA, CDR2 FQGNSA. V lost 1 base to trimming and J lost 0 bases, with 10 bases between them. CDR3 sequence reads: CASSLDAANSGANVLTF. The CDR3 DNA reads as TGTGCCAGCAGCTTAGACGCGGCGAACTCTGGGGCCAACGTCCTGACTTTC.

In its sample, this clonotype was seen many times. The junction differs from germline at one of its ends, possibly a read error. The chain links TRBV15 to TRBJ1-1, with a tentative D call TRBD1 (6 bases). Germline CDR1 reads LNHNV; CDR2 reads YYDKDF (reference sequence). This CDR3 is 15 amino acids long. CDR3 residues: CATSRQGPENTEASF. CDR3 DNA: TGTGCCACCAGCAGACAGGGGCCCGAGAACACTGAAGCTTCCTTT.

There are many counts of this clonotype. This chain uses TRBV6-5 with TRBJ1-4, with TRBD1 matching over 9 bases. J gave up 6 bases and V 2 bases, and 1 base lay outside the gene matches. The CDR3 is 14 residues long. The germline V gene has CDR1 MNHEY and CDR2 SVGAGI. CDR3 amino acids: CASSYGTGYEKLFF. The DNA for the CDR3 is TGTGCCAGCAGTTACGGGACAGGGTATGAAAAACTGTTTTTT.